The T cell receptor (beta chain) under discussion was sequenced for a study of blood T cell repertoires in COVID-19. Some clones are missing from TCRdb's copy, which holds only in-frame ones; the method was immunoSEQ multiplex PCR. The sample consists of 380,000 or so clones, 80% to 90% of them appearing once. This CDR3 is 16 amino acids long. The germline V gene has CDR1 SGHRS and CDR2 YFSETQ. Losses at the gene ends were 4 bases for V and 6 bases for J; bases not matched to a gene: 11. This chain connects TRBV5-1 to TRBJ2-5; 11 bases are a match to TRBD2. The clonotype was recovered from an older woman with COVID-19, enrolled during active disease. What was sequenced was peripheral blood. CDR3 in amino acids: CASSALAGGHGKTQYF. The CDR3 nucleotides read TGCGCCAGCAGCGCCTTAGCGGGGGGGCATGGAAAGACCCAGTACTTC.